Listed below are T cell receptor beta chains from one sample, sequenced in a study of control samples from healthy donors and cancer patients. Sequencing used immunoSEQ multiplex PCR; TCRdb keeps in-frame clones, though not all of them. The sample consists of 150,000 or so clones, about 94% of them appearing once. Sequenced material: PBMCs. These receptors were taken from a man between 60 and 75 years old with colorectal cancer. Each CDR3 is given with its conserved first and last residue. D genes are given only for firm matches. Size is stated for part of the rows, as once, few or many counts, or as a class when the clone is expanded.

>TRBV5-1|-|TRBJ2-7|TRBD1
TGCGCCAGCAGCGTGGGACAGGGGACCTACGAGCAGTACTTC
CASSVGQGTYEQYF
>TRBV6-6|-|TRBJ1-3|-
TGTGCCAGCAGTTATGGCAGCTCTGGAAACACCATATATTTT
CASSYGSSGNTIYF
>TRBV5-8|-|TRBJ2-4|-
TGTGCCAGCAGCTTGGAACAGGGACTAGCCAAAAACATTCAGTACTTC
CASSLEQGLAKNIQYF
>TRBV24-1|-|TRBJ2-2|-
TGTGCCACCCGGCCAGGTAACACCGGGGAGCTGTTTTTT
CATRPGNTGELFF
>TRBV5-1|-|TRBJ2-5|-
TGCGCCAGCAGCAGAGGCCCTTCTAGGGGGGAGACCCAGTACTTC
CASSRGPSRGETQYF
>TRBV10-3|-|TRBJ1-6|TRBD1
TGTGCCATCAGTGACAGGGGGCTGAATTCACCCCTCCACTTT
CAISDRGLNSPLHF
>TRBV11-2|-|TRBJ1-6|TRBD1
TGTGCCAGCAGCGGACAGGGGGCAGGGAATTCACCCCTCCACTTT
CASSGQGAGNSPLHF
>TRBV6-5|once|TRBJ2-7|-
TGTGCCAGCAAAGGGGCCTGGGGGTCCTACGAGCAGTACTTC
CASKGAWGSYEQYF
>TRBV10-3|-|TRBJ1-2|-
TGTGCCATCAGTGAGGAAGGAAGGGGTGGCTACACCTTC
CAISEEGRGGYTF
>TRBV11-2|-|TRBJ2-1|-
TGTGCCAGCAGCTTAGCCGGGGACAAGCAGTTCTTC
CASSLAGDKQFF
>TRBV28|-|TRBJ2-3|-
TGTGCCAGCAGTAACACCCTAGGCACAGATACGCAGTATTTT
CASSNTLGTDTQYF
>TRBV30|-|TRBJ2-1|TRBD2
TGTGCCTGGAGTGTGCGGGGGGGCGCCTACAATGAGCAGTTCTTC
CAWSVRGGAYNEQFF
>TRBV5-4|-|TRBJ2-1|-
TGTGCCAGCAGCTTGGTTCAGAGCTCCTACAATGAGCAGTTCTTC
CASSLVQSSYNEQFF
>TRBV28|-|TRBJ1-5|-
TGTGCCAGCAGCCCACTTTCCAGAATTAGCAATCAGCCCCAGCATTTT
CASSPLSRISNQPQHF
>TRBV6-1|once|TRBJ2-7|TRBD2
TGTGCCAGCAGTGGGACTAGCGGGGGAAGGTGGCTCGAGCAGTACTTC
CASSGTSGGRWLEQYF
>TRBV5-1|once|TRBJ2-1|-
TGCGCCAGCAGCTTGGGTTCCTACAATGAGCAGTTCTTC
CASSLGSYNEQFF
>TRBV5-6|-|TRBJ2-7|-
TGTGCCAGCACCTCGACAAGACAGACCGCCTACGAGCAGTACTTC
CASTSTRQTAYEQYF
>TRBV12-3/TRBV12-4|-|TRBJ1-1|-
TGTGCCAGCAGTTTTGGTAGGAACACTGAAGCTTTCTTT
CASSFGRNTEAFF
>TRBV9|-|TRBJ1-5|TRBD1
TGTGCCAGCAGCGTAGGTCAGGGGGCGGGTCAGCCCCAGCATTTT
CASSVGQGAGQPQHF
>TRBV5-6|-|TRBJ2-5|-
TGTGCCAGCAGCTTAAACAGGGTTAAGGGAGAGACCCAGTACTTC
CASSLNRVKGETQYF
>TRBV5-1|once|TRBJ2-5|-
TGCGCCAGCAGGTTCGGGACGGCGGAAGAGACCCAGTACTTC
CASRFGTAEETQYF
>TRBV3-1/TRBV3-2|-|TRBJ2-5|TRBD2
TGTGCCAGCAGCCAGGTGACTAGCGGGGGGACAGAGACCCAGTACTTC
CASSQVTSGGTETQYF
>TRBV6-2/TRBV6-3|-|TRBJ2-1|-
TGTGCCAGCAGTTACATCGGGACCCACAATGAGCAGTTCTTC
CASSYIGTHNEQFF
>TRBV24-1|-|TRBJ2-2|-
TGTGCCACCAGTGGGTTCCAGGCCGACACCGGGGAGCTGTTTTTT
CATSGFQADTGELFF
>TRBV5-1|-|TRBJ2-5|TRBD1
TGCGCCAGCAGCTTGGGCCCTGGGACAGGGGTGATCCAGGAGACCCAGTACTTC
CASSLGPGTGVIQETQYF
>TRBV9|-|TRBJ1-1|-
TGTGCCAGCAGCGAACGGACAGACGGAGGTGAAGCTTTCTTT
CASSERTDGGEAFF
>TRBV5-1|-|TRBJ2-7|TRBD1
TGCGCCAGCAGTCAAGGACAGGCCTACGAGCAGTACTTC
CASSQGQAYEQYF
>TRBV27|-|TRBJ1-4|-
TGTGCCAGCAGTTTCCAGGGAACTAATGAAAAACTGTTTTTT
CASSFQGTNEKLFF
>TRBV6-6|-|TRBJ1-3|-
TGTGCCAGCAGTTTTGGACAGAGGGGAAACACCATATATTTT
CASSFGQRGNTIYF
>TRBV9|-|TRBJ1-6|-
TGTGCCAGCAGCGAGCCCACGGCCCTCCACTTT
CASSEPTALHF
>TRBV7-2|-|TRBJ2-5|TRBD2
TGTGCCAGCAGCTTAGAGGCTAGCGGGGCGGCCGAGACCCAGTACTTC
CASSLEASGAAETQYF
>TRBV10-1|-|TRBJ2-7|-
TGCGCCAGCAGTGAGTCAGGCAGACCCTACGAGCAGTACTTC
CASSESGRPYEQYF
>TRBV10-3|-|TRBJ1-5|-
TGTGCCATCAGTGAGTCTTTGGGAGCAGGGTTGTATAGCAATCAGCCCCAGCATTTT
CAISESLGAGLYSNQPQHF
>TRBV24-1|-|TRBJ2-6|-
TGTGCCACCAGTGACAGTCAGGGAGCGGGTGGGGCCAACGTCCTGACTTTC
CATSDSQGAGGANVLTF
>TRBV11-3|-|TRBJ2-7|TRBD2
TGTGCCAGCTCCCGGGGGGGATACGAGCAGTACTTC
CASSRGGYEQYF